The 28 T cell receptor beta chains listed next were all sequenced from one sample in a study of T-cell memory formation after mild COVID-19. MiXCR, applied by TCRdb to the 5' RACE reads, yields one record per CDR3 protein. The sample lists 550,000 to 600,000 distinct CDR3 sequences, 15% to 20% occurring once. The sample consisted of PBMCs or a T cell subset sorted from them (not recorded which). Source of these receptors: an adult woman who had mild COVID-19 (a few samples of this study predate the infection). Cell type and time point are not known.

This clonotype occurred a few times. CDR3 residues: CASSLTGEAYEQYF. The CDR3 DNA follows: TGTGCCAGCAGCTTGACAGGGGAAGCCTACGAGCAGTACTTC. This sequence joins TRBV7-9 and TRBJ2-7, with 8 bases matching TRBD1. Trimming at V came to 3 bases and at J to 2 bases, leaving 3 bases not matched to a gene. CDR3 length equals 14 residues. Germline assignment: CDR1 SEHNR and CDR2 FQNEAQ (reference sequence).

The chain is built from TRBV7-9 and TRBJ2-1, with 7 bases fitting TRBD1. The CDR3 contains 13 residues. Germline assignment: CDR1 SEHNR and CDR2 FQNEAQ (reference sequence). V was clipped by 2 bases and J by 10 bases; unmatched bases: 5. CDR3 protein: CASSLPTGLEQFF. The DNA for the CDR3 is TGTGCCAGCAGCTTACCGACAGGGTTGGAGCAGTTCTTC.

The chain joins TRBV7-8 to TRBJ2-7, with 8 bases lining up with TRBD1. V lost 4 bases, J lost 3 bases, and 8 bases stayed unmatched. Germline assignment: CDR1 SGHVS and CDR2 FQNEAQ. CDR3 size: 15 residues. CDR3 nucleotide sequence: TGTGCCAGCAGCTCGTCCGGGACAGGTGACTACGAGCAGTACTTC. Encoded protein: CASSSSGTGDYEQYF.

This clonotype was picked up a small number of times. This rearrangement joins TRBV4-2 to TRBJ1-5; 9 bases line up with TRBD1. In germline, CDR1 is LGHNA, CDR2 YNFKEQ. The CDR3 is 15 residues long. Trimming took 0 bases from V and 4 from J; bases not matched to a gene: 1. CDR3 in amino acids: CASSQEGTGNQPQHF. CDR3 bases: TGTGCCAGCAGCCAAGAGGGGACAGGGAATCAGCCCCAGCATTTT.

This clonotype turned up a few times. The DNA for the CDR3 is TGTGCCAGCGGTACTAATGAAAAACTGTTTTTT. This sequence encodes CASGTNEKLFF. The chain has TRBV7-9 and TRBJ1-4; D gene unclear. The length of the CDR3 is 11 residues. In germline, CDR1 is SEHNR, CDR2 FQNEAQ (reference sequence). V was cut by 8 bases and J by 2 bases, with 3 bases left in between.

V is TRBV18 and J is TRBJ2-3, with 10 bases identical to TRBD2. The V gene end was trimmed by 4 bases and the J gene end by 2 bases; junction bases not matched to a gene: 3. The germline V gene has CDR1 KGHSH and CDR2 LQKENI. The CDR3 spans 15 residues. CDR3 residues: CASSQLAGITDTQYF. The CDR3 nucleotides are TGTGCCAGCTCACAACTAGCGGGGATCACAGATACGCAGTATTTT. The whole variable domain, filled in from reference TRBV18 and TRBJ2-3, reads NAGVMQNPRHLVRRRGQEARLRCSPMKGHSHVYWYRQLPEEGLKFMVYLQKENIIDESGMPKERFSAEFPKEGPSILRIQQVVRGDSAAYFCASSQLAGITDTQYFGPGTRLTVL.

This chain joins TRBV19 and TRBJ1-6; the D gene is possibly TRBD1 (6 bases). Trimming cost V 5 bases and J 5 bases, with 16 bases left between them. Germline V gene data show CDR1 as LNHDA and CDR2 as SQIVND (reference sequence). The CDR3 covers 16 residues. The DNA of the CDR3 is TGTGCCAGTAGTGTAACAGGGACTTGGGATAATTCACCCCTCCACTTT. It is translated as CASSVTGTWDNSPLHF.

The J gene is TRBJ2-1, the V gene TRBV7-6, with 9 bases matching TRBD1. The CDR3 sequence is 17 residues long. Trimming took 5 bases from V and 4 from J; bases not matched to a gene: 12. CDR1 SGHVS and CDR2 FNYEAQ come from the germline V gene. The DNA of the CDR3 is TGTGCCAGCAGCCGCCCCCGGACAGGGGTGCTATACAATGAGCAGTTCTTC. It codes for CASSRPRTGVLYNEQFF.

The chain is built from TRBV19 and TRBJ2-7, with unresolved D. V shed 6 bases and J shed 4 bases, with 19 bases lying between them. Germline values: CDR1 LNHDA, CDR2 SQIVND (reference sequence). This CDR3 is built from 15 residues. The CDR3, as DNA: TGTGCCAGTAGAGATCCTGGGGTAGCCACGTACGAGCAGTACTTC. It specifies CASRDPGVATYEQYF. The complete variable domain, with remaining parts taken from reference TRBV19 and TRBJ2-7, reads DGGITQSPKYLFRKEGQNVTLSCEQNLNHDAMYWYRQDPGQGLRLIYYSQIVNDFQKGDIAEGYSVSREKKESFPLTVTSAQKNPTAFYLCASRDPGVATYEQYFGPGTRLTVT.

The V gene is TRBV6-6, the J gene TRBJ1-1; D not resolved. Looked up from germline, CDR1 is MNHNY and CDR2 is SVGAGI (reference sequence). The CDR3 is 12 amino acids. The V gene lost 0 bases and the J gene lost 6 bases, with 5 bases spanning the gap. The CDR3 coding sequence is TGTGCCAGCAGTTACTCGGCGGCTGAAGCTTTCTTT. Encoded protein: CASSYSAAEAFF.

This chain links TRBV5-1 with TRBJ1-1, with 9 bases identical to TRBD1. This CDR3 region has 15 residues. Trimming removed 1 base from V and 1 base from J; junction bases left unmatched: 2. Germline CDR1 and CDR2: SGHRS and YFSETQ. The CDR3 is CASSLSTGGNTEAFF. As DNA, the CDR3 is TGCGCCAGCAGCTTGTCGACAGGGGGGAACACTGAAGCTTTCTTT.

V and J are TRBV4-3 and TRBJ2-5, with D hard to call. This CDR3 has 15 amino acids. CDR1 is LGHNA, CDR2 YSLEER, per germline. Trimming took off 0 bases at V and 2 bases at J, with 10 bases between the two ends. DNA of the CDR3: TGCGCCAGCAGCCAAGATAGGGCAGATCAAGAGACCCAGTACTTC. It yields the protein CASSQDRADQETQYF.

This clonotype has only a few counts. V usage is TRBV15 and J usage is TRBJ2-7, with TRBD1 as a possible D gene (5 bases). The CDR3 is made up of 15 amino acids. V was shortened by 1 base and J by 6 bases, with 16 bases between the two germline ends. Germline assignment: CDR1 LNHNV and CDR2 YYDKDF (reference sequence). In nucleotides, the CDR3 is TGTGCCACCAGCAGAGCAACAGGTGAAGTCTCCGAGCAGTACTTC. Encoded protein: CATSRATGEVSEQYF.

This clonotype has ten or more counts. In DNA, the CDR3 is TGTGCCAGCAGTCTCGGACTAGCCCGGTCCTACAATGAGCAGTTCTTC. This translates into CASSLGLARSYNEQFF. The rearrangement links TRBV7-2 to TRBJ2-1; 8 positions agree with TRBD2. V lost 6 bases and J lost 1; bases outside the gene matches: 8. The CDR3 has 16 residues. Germline V CDR1 and CDR2: SGHTA, FQGNSA.

The CDR3 loop reads CASSLGLAGGVDTQYF. The CDR3 DNA reads TGTGCCAGCAGCTTAGGACTAGCGGGGGGCGTTGATACGCAGTATTTT. The rearrangement joins TRBV7-3 to TRBJ2-3; the match to TRBD2 covers 14 bases. V was pared by 2 bases and J by 6 bases, with 4 bases of the junction left unmatched. The CDR3 contains 16 residues. The germline gives CDR1 SGHTA, CDR2 FQGTGA.

This clonotype was observed a few times. The CDR3 sequence: CASSLSGAIAEETQYF. The DNA for the CDR3 is TGTGCCAGCAGCTTATCAGGGGCGATAGCCGAAGAGACCCAGTACTTC. V usage is TRBV7-6 and J usage is TRBJ2-5, with D perhaps matching TRBD1 (6 bases). Germline-derived CDR1 and CDR2 are SGHVS and FNYEAQ. This CDR3 contains 16 residues. V lost 2 bases, J lost 3 bases, and 16 bases lay in between.

This clonotype was seen many times. V usage is TRBV5-1 and J usage is TRBJ2-7, with 12 nucleotides matching TRBD2. The ends lost 4 bases at V and 4 bases at J; junction bases unmatched: 6. Per the germline V gene, CDR1 is SGHRS and CDR2 is YFSETQ. CDR3 size: 15 residues. CDR3 protein: CASSTTSGGSYEQYF. For the CDR3, the DNA is TGCGCCAGCAGCACTACTAGCGGGGGGTCTTACGAGCAGTACTTC.

This clonotype was picked up many times. The chain employs TRBV4-3 and TRBJ1-2; 10 nucleotides align to TRBD1. CDR1 and CDR2 from the germline V gene are LGHNA and YSLEER. The CDR3 is 15 amino acids. V trimming: 1 base; J trimming: 4 bases; junction bases outside the gene matches: 3. The DNA of the CDR3 is TGCGCCAGCAGCCAAGGACAGGGGGCCGGCTATGGCTACACCTTC. Residues: CASSQGQGAGYGYTF.

There are a few counts of this clonotype. V and J are TRBV20-1 and TRBJ1-2; D is ambiguous. In germline, CDR1 is DFQATT, CDR2 SNEGSKA (reference sequence). V was pared by 2 bases and J by 3 bases, with 7 bases between. This CDR3 is 12 amino acids long. The CDR3 is CSARLSDYGYTF. For the CDR3, the DNA is TGCAGTGCTAGATTGTCAGACTATGGCTACACCTTC.

This chain's CDR3 is CASSPGREVNGYTF. The CDR3 DNA is TGTGCCAGCAGCCCCGGACGAGAAGTTAATGGCTACACCTTC. The chain uses TRBV14 and TRBJ1-2; unclear D gene. Trimming stripped 4 bases from V and 6 bases from J, with 15 bases between. There are 14 residues in the CDR3. Germline lookup yields CDR1 SGHDN and CDR2 FVKESK.

This clonotype appeared a few times. The chain couples TRBV5-6 to TRBJ1-1; perhaps TRBD1 as D (6 bases). Germline V gene sequence: CDR1 SGHDT, CDR2 YYEEEE. Between the trimmed V and J ends, which lost 1 base and 2 bases, there was a span of 12 bases. The CDR3 consists of 15 residues. The DNA of the CDR3 is TGTGCCAGCAGCTTGTCGGGACAAATAAACACTGAAGCTTTCTTT. Translated, it gives CASSLSGQINTEAFF.

The gene calls are TRBV12-3 or TRBV12-4 and TRBJ1-1; TRBD1 is a possible D gene (5 bases). CDR3 size: 15 residues. Trimming shortened V by 3 bases and J by 2 bases, and 13 bases separated the two germline ends. The chain's CDR3 is CASSFEGFLNTEAFF. The CDR3 DNA reads as TGTGCCAGCAGTTTTGAGGGGTTCCTAAACACTGAAGCTTTCTTT.

In its sample, this clonotype was seen a few times. This chain links TRBV7-6 with TRBJ2-2; perhaps TRBD1 as D (6 bases). Germline CDR1 reads SGHVS; CDR2 reads FNYEAQ. This CDR3 spans 16 amino acids. The V gene lost 2 bases and the J gene lost 3 bases, with 13 bases spanning the gap. CDR3 residues: CASSLIDRTDTGELFF. For the CDR3, the DNA is TGTGCCAGCAGCTTAATTGACAGGACTGACACCGGGGAGCTGTTTTTT.

This clonotype was counted only a few times. V gene TRBV20-1 combines with J gene TRBJ1-2, with D possibly being TRBD1 (5 bases). Germline CDR1 is DFQATT and CDR2 is SNEGSKA (reference sequence). Trimming shortened V by 1 base and J by 4 bases, and 10 bases separated the two germline ends. The CDR3 covers 13 residues. DNA of the CDR3: TGCAGTGCTAGAGTGCCAGGGATCTATGGCTACACCTTC. Translation: CSARVPGIYGYTF.

This clonotype appeared a few times. The J gene is TRBJ1-1, the V gene TRBV4-1, with D maybe TRBD1 (5 bases). The CDR3 consists of 14 residues. Germline loops: CDR1 MGHRA, CDR2 YSYEKL. V shed 4 bases and J shed 7 bases, with 16 bases lying between them. The chain's CDR3 is CASSLQEGQGEAFF. CDR3 sequence (DNA): TGCGCCAGCAGCCTCCAGGAGGGGCAGGGTGAAGCTTTCTTT.

The V and J genes are TRBV7-9 and TRBJ2-7; D possibly corresponds to TRBD2 (6 bases). Per the germline V gene, CDR1 is SEHNR and CDR2 is FQNEAQ (reference sequence). The CDR3 covers 15 residues. Trimming removed 2 bases at V and 6 bases at J, with 17 bases between. The CDR3 loop is CASSLPGLPWGEQYF. CDR3 DNA sequence: TGTGCCAGCAGCTTACCCGGACTACCATGGGGCGAGCAGTACTTC.

This clonotype was detected many times. V and J are TRBV3-1 and TRBJ2-1, with a weak D call TRBD2 (6 bases). The CDR3 is 14 amino acids. The ends were cut back, 8 bases at V and 8 bases at J, with 19 bases in the middle. In germline, CDR1 is LGHDT, CDR2 YNNKEL (reference sequence). In nucleotides, the CDR3 is TGTGCCAGCTGCCCGAAGAGCGGGCGCTATGAGCAGTTCTTC. It is translated as CASCPKSGRYEQFF.

This clonotype appeared a single time. This sequence joins TRBV18 and TRBJ2-1; TRBD2 matches 9 bases. The CDR3 length is 16 residues. V gave up 6 bases and J gave up 3 bases; unmatched junction bases: 9. Germline V gene sequence: CDR1 KGHSH, CDR2 LQKENI. CDR3 residues: CASSSAQTSGYNEQFF. CDR3 nucleotides: TGTGCCAGCTCTTCAGCGCAGACTAGCGGCTACAATGAGCAGTTCTTC.